The T cell receptor (beta chain) under discussion was sequenced for a study of T cell clones after liver transplantation. As for the study in general: Until 12-24 months post-transplant, subjects got standard immunosuppression and no induction. Blood was drawn pre-transplant, before withdrawal, and after full or failed withdrawal.

Trimming stripped 0 bases from V and 4 bases from J, with 21 bases between. Germline V gives CDR1 SGHTA, CDR2 FQGNSA. The CDR3 contains 19 residues. Sequencing used immunoSEQ multiplex PCR; TCRdb keeps in-frame clones, though not all of them. The table includes 75,000 to 95,000 clones, approximately 80% detected once. The V and J genes are TRBV7-2 and TRBJ1-4; D perhaps matches TRBD1 (6 bases). Specimen: CD4+ T cells from blood, collected around 50 months after liver transplant. The source is a human patient who received a liver transplant. Some T cells could come from the graft donor. The CDR3 DNA sequence: TGTGCCAGCAGCTTAGCAGTCCCGGGACATTTAGGTGGTAATGAAAAACTGTTTTTT. This gives the protein CASSLAVPGHLGGNEKLFF.